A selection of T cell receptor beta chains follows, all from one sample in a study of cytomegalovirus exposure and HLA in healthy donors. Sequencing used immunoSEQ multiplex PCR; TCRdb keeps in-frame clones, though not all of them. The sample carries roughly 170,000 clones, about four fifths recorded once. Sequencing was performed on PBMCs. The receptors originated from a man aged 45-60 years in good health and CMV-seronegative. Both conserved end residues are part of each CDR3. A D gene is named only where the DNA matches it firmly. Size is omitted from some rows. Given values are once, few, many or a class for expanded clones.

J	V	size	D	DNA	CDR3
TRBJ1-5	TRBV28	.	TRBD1	TGTGCCAGCAGTTCAGGGGGCGTTCAGCCCCAGCATTTT	CASSSGGVQPQHF
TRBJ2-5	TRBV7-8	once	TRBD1	TGTGCCAGCAGCTTCCCGGGACAGCAAGAGACCCAGTACTTC	CASSFPGQQETQYF
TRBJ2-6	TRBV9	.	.	TGTGCCAGCAGCCCCCAAACTTCTTCTGGGGCCAACGTCCTGACTTTC	CASSPQTSSGANVLTF
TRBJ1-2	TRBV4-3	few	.	TGCGCCAGCAGCCAAGATGTAACCCCCCTAGGCGGCTACACCTTC	CASSQDVTPLGGYTF
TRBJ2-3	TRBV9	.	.	TGTGCCAGCAGCGGCAGGGTCGGCACAGATACGCAGTATTTT	CASSGRVGTDTQYF
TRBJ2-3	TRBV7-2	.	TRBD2	TGTGCCAGCAGCTTAGCATCGGGGGGGAGCACAGATACGCAGTATTTT	CASSLASGGSTDTQYF
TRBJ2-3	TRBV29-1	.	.	TGCAGCGTTGATTTGGGGGGTATCACAGATACGCAGTATTTT	CSVDLGGITDTQYF
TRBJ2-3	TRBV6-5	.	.	TGTGCCAGCAGTTCCATAGGCACAGATACGCAGTATTTT	CASSSIGTDTQYF
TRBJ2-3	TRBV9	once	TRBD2	TGTGCCAGCAGCGTAGGTGAGCGGGATTACACAGATACGCAGTATTTT	CASSVGERDYTDTQYF
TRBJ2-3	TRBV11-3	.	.	TGTGCCAGCAAGGGGCTGACGGATACGCAGTATTTT	CASKGLTDTQYF
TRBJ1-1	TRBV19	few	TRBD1	TGTGCCAGTAGTCGACAGGGCTTCGACACTGAAGCTTTCTTT	CASSRQGFDTEAFF
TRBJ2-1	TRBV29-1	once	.	TGCAGCGTTTACCCCCAGGATGCACACAATGAGCAGTTCTTC	CSVYPQDAHNEQFF
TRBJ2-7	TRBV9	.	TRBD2	TGTGCCAGCAGCGTAGATCCTAGCGGGACCTACGAGCAGTACTTC	CASSVDPSGTYEQYF
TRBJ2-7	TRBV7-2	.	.	TGTGCCAGCAGCCGGGGGGACACTAACTACGAGCAGTACTTC	CASSRGDTNYEQYF
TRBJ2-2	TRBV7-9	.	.	TGTGCCAGCAGCTTATTGAGTAACACCGGGGAGCTGTTTTTT	CASSLLSNTGELFF
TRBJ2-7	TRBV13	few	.	TGTGCCAGCAGCCGAACGACAGTAGGCGAGCAGTACTTC	CASSRTTVGEQYF
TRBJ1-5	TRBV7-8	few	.	TGTGCCAGCAGCTTAGGATACAGGGATGAGCCCCAGCATTTT	CASSLGYRDEPQHF
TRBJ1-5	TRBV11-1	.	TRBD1	TGTGCCAGCAGCTCGGGACAGGGAAATCAGCCCCAGCATTTT	CASSSGQGNQPQHF
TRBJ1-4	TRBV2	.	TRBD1	TGTGCCAGCAGTACAGGGGGCCGGGAGGAAAAACTGTTTTTT	CASSTGGREEKLFF
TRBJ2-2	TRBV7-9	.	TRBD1	TGTGCCAGCAGCACAGGGGTCGGGGAGCTGTTTTTT	CASSTGVGELFF
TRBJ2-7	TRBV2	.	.	TGTGCCAGCACCCGCAGCGGCCCCTACGAGCAGTACTTC	CASTRSGPYEQYF
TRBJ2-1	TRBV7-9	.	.	TGTGCCAGCAGCTTGGGGGTCGGGGACTTAGGGTACAATGAGCAGTTCTTC	CASSLGVGDLGYNEQFF
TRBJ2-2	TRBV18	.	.	TGTGCCAGCTCACCACAAACAGTGAACACCGGGGAGCTGTTTTTT	CASSPQTVNTGELFF
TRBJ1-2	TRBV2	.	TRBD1	TGTGCCAGCGGGACAGCACGCTATGGCTACACCTTC	CASGTARYGYTF
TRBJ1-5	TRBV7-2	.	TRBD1	TGTGCCAGCAGCGCCCAGGGGGATAGCAATCAGCCCCAGCATTTT	CASSAQGDSNQPQHF
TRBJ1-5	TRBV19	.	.	TGTGCCAGTACCCGGGGAGGGACCCTCAATCAGCCCCAGCATTTT	CASTRGGTLNQPQHF
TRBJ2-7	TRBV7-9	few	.	TGTGCCAGCAGCTTAGATCCGGTCTACGAGCAGTACTTC	CASSLDPVYEQYF
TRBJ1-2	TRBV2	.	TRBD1	TGTGCCAGCACCCGGGACAGGGATTCTTATGGCTACACCTTC	CASTRDRDSYGYTF
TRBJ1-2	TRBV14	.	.	TGTGCCAGCAGCCCGGACATCTATGGCTACACCTTC	CASSPDIYGYTF
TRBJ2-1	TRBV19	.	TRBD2	TGTGCCAGTAGTACGTTGCTAGCGGGAAGCTACAATGAGCAGTTCTTC	CASSTLLAGSYNEQFF
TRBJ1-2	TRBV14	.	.	TGTGCCAGCAGCCAACACAGAAACTATGGCTACACCTTC	CASSQHRNYGYTF
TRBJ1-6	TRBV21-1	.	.	TGTGCCAGCAGCAAAGCGCTGCGTTGGACCCAGGGCGGGGCCCTCCACTTT	CASSKALRWTQGGALHF
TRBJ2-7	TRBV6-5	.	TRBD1	TGTGCCAGCAGTCCCAGGGGGTCCTACGAGCAGTACTTC	CASSPRGSYEQYF
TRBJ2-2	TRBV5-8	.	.	TGTGCCAGCAGCCACGGACAGATAAACACCGGGGAGCTGTTTTTT	CASSHGQINTGELFF
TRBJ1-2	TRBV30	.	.	TGTGCCTGGAGTCGGGACAACCGCCTAGGGGGCTACACCTTC	CAWSRDNRLGGYTF
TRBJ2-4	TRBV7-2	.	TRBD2	TGTGCCAGCAGCTTGTTAGCGGGAGGGCAAAACATTCAGTACTTC	CASSLLAGGQNIQYF
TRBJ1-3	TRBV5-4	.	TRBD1	TGTGCCAGCAGGCGACAGGGGGCGGGAAACACCATATATTTT	CASRRQGAGNTIYF
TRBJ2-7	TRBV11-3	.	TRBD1	TGTGCCAGCAGCCCCCCGCCCCAACAGGGGCAAAGCTCCTACGAGCAGTACTTC	CASSPPPQQGQSSYEQYF
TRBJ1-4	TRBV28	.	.	TGTGCCAGCAAGGAGTCCAGTGAAGCAACTAATGAAAAACTGTTTTTT	CASKESSEATNEKLFF
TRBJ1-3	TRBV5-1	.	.	TGCGCCAGCAGCGAGGACAGACTTCCTGGAAACACCATATATTTT	CASSEDRLPGNTIYF
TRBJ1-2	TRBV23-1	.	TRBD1	TGCGCCAGCAGTCCCCCGTGGTGTAGGACAGGAGCCCTCTATGGCTACACCTTC	CASSPPWCRTGALYGYTF
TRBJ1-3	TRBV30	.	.	TGTGCCTGGAGTTACGGGCGGGCTGGTGGAAACACCATATATTTT	CAWSYGRAGGNTIYF